Each of the 22 T cell receptor beta chains below was sequenced from the same sample in a study of a mutant IDH1 vaccine in newly diagnosed glioma. The antigens of these receptors remain unknown. Assay: immunoSEQ multiplex PCR; the TCRdb copy retains only in-frame clones and omits some. The sample contains 56,000 or so clones, over 70% of which appear only once. Sample time point: week 47, end of study. In every dose of vaccine, 300 ug of mutant IDH1 20-mer peptide was given alongside topical imiquimod. The sample was PBMCs, taken from a glioma patient whose treatment included an IDH1 peptide vaccine. The origin of the receptors is a man over 45 with glioma.

The CDR3 is CASRIDLQGNGYTF. CDR3 bases: TGTGCCAGCAGAATCGATCTACAGGGGAACGGCTACACCTTC. The chain links TRBV6-5 to TRBJ1-2; TRBD1 aligns across 7 bases. Trimming removed 6 bases from V and 8 bases from J; junction bases left unmatched: 12. The CDR3 totals 14 residues. The V gene's germline CDR1 is MNHEY and CDR2 SVGAGI.

V gene TRBV6-5 combines with J gene TRBJ2-7; D remains ambiguous. The CDR3 length is 13 residues. Trimming took off 6 bases at V and 2 bases at J, with 11 bases between the two ends. The V gene's germline CDR1 is MNHEY and CDR2 SVGAGI. The CDR3 DNA reads TGTGCCAGCAGCCCGGGCCCACCCTACGAGCAGTACTTC. Its protein product is CASSPGPPYEQYF.

This clone was detected only a few times. The V and J genes are TRBV4-1 and TRBJ1-1, with D perhaps TRBD1 (6 bases). V lost 1 base and J 11 bases, leaving 8 bases between the germline ends. This CDR3 comprises 11 residues. From germline, CDR1 is MGHRA and CDR2 YSYEKL. The CDR3 spells CASSQGGGAFF. DNA for the CDR3: TGCGCCAGCAGCCAAGGAGGGGGGGCTTTCTTT.

This rearrangement joins TRBV7-9 to TRBJ1-1; D remains unclear. Trimming stripped 5 bases from V and 1 base from J, with 14 bases between. This CDR3 is 15 amino acids long. From germline, CDR1 is SEHNR and CDR2 FQNEAQ (reference sequence). The CDR3 sequence is CASSPTARANTEAFF. The CDR3 coding sequence is TGTGCCAGCAGCCCTACCGCGCGGGCGAACACTGAAGCTTTCTTT.

This clone was seen more than once but under ten times. The rearrangement uses TRBV4-2 and TRBJ1-3; D remains ambiguous. The CDR3 has 14 amino acids. Per germline, CDR1 LGHNA and CDR2 YNFKEQ. Trimming took 1 base from V and 8 from J, leaving 12 bases between them. The CDR3 region has the DNA TGTGCCAGCAGCCAAGGGAGACTAACGGACACCATATATTTT. Amino acids: CASSQGRLTDTIYF.

CDR3 sequence reads: CASSLTPYQETQYF. As DNA, the CDR3 is TGTGCCAGCAGCTTAACGCCGTACCAAGAGACCCAGTACTTC. The chain recombines TRBV5-6 with TRBJ2-5; D gene uncertain. The CDR3 covers 14 residues. Trimming stripped 2 bases from V and 0 bases from J, with 8 bases between. Germline CDR1 is SGHDT and CDR2 is YYEEEE. The whole variable domain, filled in from reference TRBV5-6 and TRBJ2-5, reads DAGVTQSPTHLIKTRGQQVTLRCSPKSGHDTVSWYQQALGQGPQFIFQYYEEEERQRGNFPDRFSGHQFPNYSSELNVNALLLGDSALYLCASSLTPYQETQYFGPGTRLLVL.

CDR3 sequence (DNA): TGTGCCAGTAGTGCCACAGGGAAGGACACTGAAGCTTTCTTT. This translates into CASSATGKDTEAFF. This chain joins TRBV19 and TRBJ1-1; D possibly corresponds to TRBD1 (6 bases). CDR1 LNHDA and CDR2 SQIVND come from the germline V gene (reference sequence). Trimming cost V 5 bases and J 3 bases, with 13 bases left between them. This CDR3 has 14 amino acids.

The V call is TRBV6-1, the J call TRBJ2-1, with D possibly matching TRBD2 (7 bases). Germline loops: CDR1 MNHNS, CDR2 SASEGT. The CDR3 runs to 15 residues. V was trimmed by 6 bases and J by 3 bases, leaving 15 bases between them. The CDR3 nucleotides are TGTGCCAGCAGAATACAGGGAGGGCTCTACAATGAGCAGTTCTTC. Residues: CASRIQGGLYNEQFF.

The rearrangement uses TRBV28 and TRBJ2-1, with 8 bases matching TRBD2. Per germline, CDR1 MDHEN and CDR2 SYDVKM. The length of the CDR3 is 13 residues. The J segment lost 7 bases and the V segment lost 5 bases, leaving 4 bases of the junction unmatched. The DNA of the CDR3 is TGTGCCAGCAGTCTCGGGGGGGCTAATGAGCAGTTCTTC. Translated: CASSLGGANEQFF.

The chain has TRBV15 and TRBJ1-1; D gene ambiguous. The CDR3 runs 12 residues. Germline V gene sequence: CDR1 LNHNV, CDR2 YYDKDF (reference sequence). Trimming left V 2 bases short and J 7 bases short, with 8 bases between. CDR3 nucleotide sequence: TGTGCCACCAGCAGAACGGGGTTTGAAGCTTTCTTT. Amino acids: CATSRTGFEAFF.

The genes are TRBV10-3 and TRBJ2-2; no clear D. Trimming took 8 bases from V and 5 from J, leaving 9 bases between them. The CDR3 contains 12 residues. Germline values: CDR1 ENHRY, CDR2 SYGVKD. For the CDR3, the DNA is TGTGCCATCTCGGGTACTACCGGGGAGCTGTTTTTT. Protein sequence: CAISGTTGELFF.

This chain links TRBV5-4 with TRBJ1-4; D might be TRBD1 (5 bases). The CDR3 has 18 residues. Trimming shortened V by 4 bases and J by 0 bases, and 19 bases separated the two germline ends. Germline lookup yields CDR1 SGHNT and CDR2 YYREEE (reference sequence). This CDR3 is CASSRGTRAGATNEKLFF. The CDR3 DNA sequence: TGTGCCAGCAGCCGAGGGACTAGGGCTGGTGCAACTAATGAAAAACTGTTTTTT.

The chain recombines TRBV2 with TRBJ2-6; D possibly corresponds to TRBD2 (5 bases). The CDR3 has 16 residues. Germline V gene lookup returns CDR1 SNHLY and CDR2 FYNNEI. V was pared by 5 bases and J by 2 bases, with 13 bases between. As DNA, the CDR3 is TGTGCCAGCAGTTTCCGATTGGGAGCTGGGGCCAACGTCCTGACTTTC. It codes for CASSFRLGAGANVLTF.

This chain connects TRBV7-2 to TRBJ1-2, with 7 bases aligning to TRBD1. CDR1 is SGHTA, CDR2 FQGNSA, per germline. The V segment lost 5 bases and the J segment 4 bases; nucleotides outside the gene matches: 13. This CDR3 spans 16 amino acids. The CDR3: CASSVATGVGGYGYTF. The CDR3 nucleotides are TGTGCCAGCAGCGTTGCCACAGGGGTAGGTGGCTATGGCTACACCTTC.

The chain links TRBV6-7 to TRBJ1-1; D ambiguous. TRBV6-7 is flagged as an ORF with uncertain function. This CDR3 has 14 amino acids. V was pared by 0 bases and J by 6 bases, with 11 bases between. The CDR3 DNA reads as TGTGCCAGCAGTTACTCTAGGGCCCAACCTGAAGCTTTCTTT. It translates to CASSYSRAQPEAFF.

This CDR3 reads CASSPSSGEETF. CDR3 coding DNA: TGTGCCAGCTCACCCTCTTCAGGGGAGGAAACCTTC. The gene calls are TRBV18 and TRBJ1-2; tentatively, D is TRBD1 (6 bases). Germline V gives CDR1 KGHSH, CDR2 LQKENI. The CDR3 extends over 12 amino acids. The V gene lost 3 bases and the J gene lost 14 bases, with 16 bases spanning the gap.

This clone showed up just a few times. The chain employs TRBV19 and TRBJ1-1; D gene unclear. V was cut by 5 bases and J by 3 bases, with 10 bases left in between. The CDR3 sequence is 13 residues long. Germline CDR1 and CDR2: LNHDA and SQIVND (reference sequence). The CDR3: CASSLSLDTEAFF. The CDR3, as DNA: TGTGCCAGTAGTTTAAGTCTGGACACTGAAGCTTTCTTT.

The chain carries TRBV4-3 and TRBJ2-3; maybe TRBD2 (6 bases). CDR1 LGHNA and CDR2 YSLEER come from the germline V gene. The CDR3 has 14 residues. The V end lost 4 bases, the J end lost 5 bases, and 13 bases lay between the germline ends. The DNA for the CDR3 is TGCGCCAGCAGCCCTGGAGGGGCGGGAGATACGCAGTATTTT. Amino acid sequence: CASSPGGAGDTQYF.

The chain recombines TRBV7-2 with TRBJ2-2; 7 nucleotides match TRBD1. V was clipped by 4 bases and J by 6 bases; unmatched bases: 11. Germline values: CDR1 SGHTA, CDR2 FQGNSA. The CDR3 has 16 amino acids. As DNA, the CDR3 is TGTGCCAGCAGCTCTGACCCGACAGGGAGCGCCGGGGAGCTGTTTTTT. Encoded protein: CASSSDPTGSAGELFF.

The CDR3 nucleotides are TGCGCCAGCAGCCAAGATCCGGTGACATACAATGAGCAGTTCTTC. Translated, it gives CASSQDPVTYNEQFF. V and J are TRBV4-3 and TRBJ2-1; D gene ambiguous. Between the trimmed V and J ends, which lost 0 bases and 4 bases, there was a span of 10 bases. The CDR3 has 15 amino acids. CDR1 is LGHNA, CDR2 YSLEER, per germline.

This clone was observed a handful of times. The chain has TRBV27 and TRBJ1-5; no firm D call. V lost 6 bases and J 6 bases, leaving 15 bases between the germline ends. This CDR3 is built from 14 residues. The germline V gene has CDR1 MNHEY and CDR2 SMNVEV (reference sequence). In DNA, the CDR3 is TGTGCCAGCAGCTCGGGGTACATGACTCAGCCCCAGCATTTT. Translated, it gives CASSSGYMTQPQHF.

The chain employs TRBV25-1 and TRBJ2-5; D is unresolved. Germline V gene lookup returns CDR1 MGHDK and CDR2 SYGVNS. This CDR3 comprises 13 residues. Between the trimmed V and J ends, which lost 3 bases and 5 bases, there was a span of 10 bases. The CDR3 protein is CASSDKGYETQYF. The CDR3 DNA follows: TGTGCCAGCAGTGATAAGGGTTATGAGACCCAGTACTTC.